The 5 T cell receptor beta chains given below trace back to one sample, sequenced in a study of monozygotic twins with inflammatory bowel disease (dated by TCRdb to about 2019). Receptors were amplified or captured by 5' RACE. Sequencing instrument: Illumina HiSeq 2500. The reads were reprocessed in TCRdb, with one entry per CDR3 protein sequence and no accompanying DNA. The sample's clone listing holds about 380,000 distinct CDR3 sequences. 2.6% of the sample lies in the top ten. Specimen: blood. The receptors derive from a human donor with ulcerative colitis or Crohn's disease, or a healthy co-twin of an affected twin (not recorded which).

This clonotype is deemed medium-sized (0.01 to 0.1%) by its frequency. This sequence joins TRBV2 and TRBJ1-1. There are 15 residues in the CDR3. Germline V gene data show CDR1 as SNHLY and CDR2 as FYNNEI. CDR3 region: CASSEALGRNTEAFF.

V is TRBV7-9 and J is TRBJ1-4; TCRdb lists TRBD1, though no DNA is available to test this call. CDR1 and CDR2 from the germline V gene are SEHNR and FQNEAQ (reference sequence). This CDR3 region has 15 residues. CDR3 sequence reads: CASSNIQGAREKLFF.

This sequence joins TRBV12-3 or TRBV12-4 and TRBJ2-7; the TCRdb call, TRBD2, lacks DNA for checking. This CDR3 has 16 residues. The CDR3 reads CASSPQLAGAPYEQYF.

The chain uses TRBV18 and TRBJ2-1; TCRdb returns TRBD1, unconfirmable since there is no DNA. Germline V lookup: CDR1 KGHSH, CDR2 LQKENI. The CDR3 has 15 amino acids. This CDR3 is CASSPNRQGSNEQFF.

This chain connects TRBV20-1 to TRBJ2-3; TCRdb picks TRBD2, but there is no DNA to check that call. This CDR3 spans 16 amino acids. In germline, CDR1 is DFQATT, CDR2 SNEGSKA (reference sequence). CDR3 sequence: CSARDLAGGATDTQYF.